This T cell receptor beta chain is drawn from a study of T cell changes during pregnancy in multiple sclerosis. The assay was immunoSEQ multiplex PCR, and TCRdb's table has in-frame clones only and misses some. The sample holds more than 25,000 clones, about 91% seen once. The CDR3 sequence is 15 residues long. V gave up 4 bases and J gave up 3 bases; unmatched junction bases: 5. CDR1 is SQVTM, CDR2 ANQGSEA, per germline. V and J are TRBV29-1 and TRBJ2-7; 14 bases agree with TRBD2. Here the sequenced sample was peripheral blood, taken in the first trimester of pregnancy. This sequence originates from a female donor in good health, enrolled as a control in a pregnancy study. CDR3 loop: CSVGGTSGSIYEQYF. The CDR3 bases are TGCAGCGTTGGGGGGACTAGCGGGAGTATCTACGAGCAGTACTTC.